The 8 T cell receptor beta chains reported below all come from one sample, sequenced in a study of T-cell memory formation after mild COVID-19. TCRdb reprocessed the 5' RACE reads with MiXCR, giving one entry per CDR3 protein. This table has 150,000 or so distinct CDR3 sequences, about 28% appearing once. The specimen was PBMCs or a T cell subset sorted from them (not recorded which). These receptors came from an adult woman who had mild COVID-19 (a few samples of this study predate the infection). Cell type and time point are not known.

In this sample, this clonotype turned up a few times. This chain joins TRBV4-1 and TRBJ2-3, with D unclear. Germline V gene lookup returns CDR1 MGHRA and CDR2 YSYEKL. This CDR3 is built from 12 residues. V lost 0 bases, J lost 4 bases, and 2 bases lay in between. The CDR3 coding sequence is TGCGCCAGCAGCCAAGAGGCAGATACGCAGTATTTT. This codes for CASSQEADTQYF.

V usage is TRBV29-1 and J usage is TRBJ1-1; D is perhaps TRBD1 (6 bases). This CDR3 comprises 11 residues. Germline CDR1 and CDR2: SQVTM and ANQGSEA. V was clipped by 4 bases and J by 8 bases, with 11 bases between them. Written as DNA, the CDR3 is TGCAGCGTTGGAACTGGGACAGAAGCTTTCTTT. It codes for CSVGTGTEAFF. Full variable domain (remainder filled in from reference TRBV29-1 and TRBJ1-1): SAVISQKPSRDICQRGTSLTIQCQVDSQVTMMFWYRQQPGQSLTLIATANQGSEATYESGFVIDKFPISRPNLTFSTLTVSNMSPEDSSIYLCSVGTGTEAFFGQGTRLTVV.

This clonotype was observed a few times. CDR3 region: CASSRAGTPHGYTF. In DNA form, the CDR3 reads TGTGCCAGCAGTCGGGCCGGGACGCCTCATGGCTACACCTTC. The chain links TRBV6-5 to TRBJ1-2; a weak D match, TRBD1 (5 bases). The CDR3 is 14 residues long. The V and J ends lost 5 bases and 6 bases respectively, with 16 bases between them. Germline V CDR1 and CDR2: MNHEY, SVGAGI.

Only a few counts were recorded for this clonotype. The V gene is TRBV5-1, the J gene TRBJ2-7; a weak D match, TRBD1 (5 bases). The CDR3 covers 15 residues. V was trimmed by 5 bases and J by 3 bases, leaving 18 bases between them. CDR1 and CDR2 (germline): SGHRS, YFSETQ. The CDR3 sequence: CASSSRGAPLYEQYF. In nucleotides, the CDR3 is TGCGCCAGCAGTTCTAGGGGCGCCCCGCTCTACGAGCAGTACTTC.

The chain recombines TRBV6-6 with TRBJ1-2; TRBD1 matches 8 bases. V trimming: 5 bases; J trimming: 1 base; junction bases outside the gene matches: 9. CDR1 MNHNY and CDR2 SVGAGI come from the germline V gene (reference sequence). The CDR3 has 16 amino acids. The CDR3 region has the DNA TGTGCCAGCAGTCCGGGGACAGGCGGCAATAACTATGGCTACACCTTC. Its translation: CASSPGTGGNNYGYTF.

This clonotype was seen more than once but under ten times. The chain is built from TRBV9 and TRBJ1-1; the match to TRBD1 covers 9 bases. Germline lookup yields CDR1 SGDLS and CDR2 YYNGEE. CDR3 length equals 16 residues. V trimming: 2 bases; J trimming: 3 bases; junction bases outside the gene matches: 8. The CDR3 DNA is TGTGCCAGCAGCGTCGGAGACAGGGGGGACGACACTGAAGCTTTCTTT. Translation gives CASSVGDRGDDTEAFF.

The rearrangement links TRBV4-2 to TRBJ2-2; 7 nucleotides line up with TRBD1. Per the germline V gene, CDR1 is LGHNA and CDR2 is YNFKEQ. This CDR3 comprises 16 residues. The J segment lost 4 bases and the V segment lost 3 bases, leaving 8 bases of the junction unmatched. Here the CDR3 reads CASSQPEGAGTGELFF. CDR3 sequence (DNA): TGTGCCAGCAGCCAGCCTGAGGGGGCGGGCACCGGGGAGCTGTTTTTT.

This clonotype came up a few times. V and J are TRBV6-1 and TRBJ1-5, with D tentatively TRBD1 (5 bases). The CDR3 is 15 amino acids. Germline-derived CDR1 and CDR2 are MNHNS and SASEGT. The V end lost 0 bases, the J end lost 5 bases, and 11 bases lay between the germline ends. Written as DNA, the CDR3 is TGTGCCAGCAGTGAAGCGTTGGGGCGCGATCAGCCCCAGCATTTT. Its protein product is CASSEALGRDQPQHF.